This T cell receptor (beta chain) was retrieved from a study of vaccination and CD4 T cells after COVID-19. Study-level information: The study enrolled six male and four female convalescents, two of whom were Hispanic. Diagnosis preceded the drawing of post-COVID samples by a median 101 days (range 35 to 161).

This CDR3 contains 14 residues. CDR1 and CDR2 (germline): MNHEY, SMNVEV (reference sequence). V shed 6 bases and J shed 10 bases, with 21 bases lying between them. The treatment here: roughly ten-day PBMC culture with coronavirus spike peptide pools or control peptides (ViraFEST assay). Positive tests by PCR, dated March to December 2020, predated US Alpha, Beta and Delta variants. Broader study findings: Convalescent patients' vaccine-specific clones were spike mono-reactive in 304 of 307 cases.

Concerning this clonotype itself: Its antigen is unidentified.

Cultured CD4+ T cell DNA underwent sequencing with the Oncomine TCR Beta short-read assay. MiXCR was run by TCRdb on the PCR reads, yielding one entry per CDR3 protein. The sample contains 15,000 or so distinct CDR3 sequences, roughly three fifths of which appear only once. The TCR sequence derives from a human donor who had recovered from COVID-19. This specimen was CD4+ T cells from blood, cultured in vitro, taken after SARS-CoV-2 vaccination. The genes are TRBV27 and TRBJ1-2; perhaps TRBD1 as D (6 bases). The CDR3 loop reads CASRFVWGQDDYTF. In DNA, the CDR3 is TGTGCCAGCAGATTTGTGTGGGGGCAAGATGACTACACCTTC.